Each of the 15 T cell receptor beta chains below was sequenced from the same sample in a study of tumor-infiltrating lymphocytes in primary liver carcinoma. In addition to blood RNA drawn from unsorted whole blood, germline DNA was extracted. From 500 ng of total RNA, TCR beta-specific cDNA was reverse-transcribed using a constant-region primer. Libraries of TCR beta came from three nested multiplex PCR rounds with slightly modified ARM-PCR. Forward primers for TRBV1-TRBV30 and a C-beta reverse primer served the first two PCR rounds, at about 11 cycles each. One entry per CDR3 protein, called by TCRdb with MiXCR from the multiplex PCR reads. The table shows 310,000 or so distinct CDR3 sequences, with 45% to 70% occurring only once. Sample: peripheral blood. The receptor source for this set is a woman aged 25-40 years with primary liver carcinoma and hepatitis B virus infection.

As concerns this clonotype: This is likely a read error, given that the CDR3 carries no conserved phenylalanine or tryptophan at its end. This sequence joins TRBV7-2 and TRBJ1-1, with 11 bases lining up with TRBD1. J lost 5 bases, V lost 5 bases, and 7 bases had no gene match. Germline CDR1 is SGHTA and CDR2 is FQGNSA. This CDR3 is built from 15 residues. DNA for the CDR3: TGTGCCAGCAGCCGGACCGGGACAGGGGGGACTGAAGCTTTCATT. This encodes CASSRTGTGGTEAFI.

The sample holds a few counts of this clonotype. J is TRBJ2-7 and V is TRBV6-6; D is perhaps TRBD1 (5 bases). Trimming removed 9 bases at V and 6 bases at J, with 15 bases between. The CDR3 contains 12 residues. Germline V lookup: CDR1 MNHNY, CDR2 SVGAGI (reference sequence). The CDR3 is CASRGLSLEQYF. The CDR3 DNA reads TGTGCCAGTAGGGGTCTAAGTCTCGAGCAGTACTTC.

Of note for this clonotype: The junction departs from the called germline gene at one end, perhaps through a read error. The V call is TRBV6-5, the J call TRBJ2-1, with 8 bases that match TRBD2. This CDR3 spans 18 amino acids. Germline CDR1 is MNHEY and CDR2 is SVGAGI. This CDR3 is CASSYFFTGTSSGNERFF. The CDR3 DNA sequence: TGTGCCAGCAGTTACTTCTTCACAGGGACTAGTTCAGGGAATGAGCGGTTCTTC.

Comment on this clonotype: A read error is possible here, since a much larger clone lies one base away. The chain couples TRBV12-3 or TRBV12-4 to TRBJ2-1; TRBD2 aligns across 12 bases. The V gene end was trimmed by 5 bases and the J gene end by 5 bases; junction bases not matched to a gene: 7. This CDR3 has 16 amino acids. CDR3 in DNA: TGTGCCAGCAGTCTTATGACTAGCGGGGGTAACAATGAGCAGTTCTTC. Encoded protein: CASSLMTSGGNNEQFF.

V is TRBV25-1 and J is TRBJ2-1; D may be TRBD2 (6 bases). The CDR3 length is 14 residues. V lost 3 bases, J lost 8 bases, and 14 bases lay in between. CDR1 and CDR2 (germline): MGHDK, SYGVNS. DNA for the CDR3: TGTGCCAGCAGTGAGGGGGGTAGGTTCGATGAGCAGTTCTTC. It yields the protein CASSEGGRFDEQFF.

As for this clonotype: Given a much more abundant clone one base away, this may be a read error. The chain combines TRBV11-3 with TRBJ2-7; tentatively, D is TRBD1 (6 bases). This CDR3 has 15 residues. Germline loops: CDR1 SGHNT, CDR2 YENEEA. DNA for the CDR3: TGTGCCAGCAGCTTCCGTGGGGGCGGAGATAACGAGCAGCACTTC. Translating gives CASSFRGGGDNEQHF.

Note on this clonotype: Given the absence of the conserved phenylalanine or tryptophan at the CDR3 end, a read error is likely. This chain uses TRBV11-2 with TRBJ2-1, with D uncertain. This CDR3 has 17 residues. Trimming pared 1 base from V and 4 bases from J, leaving 17 bases between. The germline V gene has CDR1 SGHAT and CDR2 FQNNGV. CDR3 sequence (DNA): TGTGCCAGCAGCTTAGTTCTTGGGGAACAGACTTACAATGAGCAGTTCTCC. Its protein product is CASSLVLGEQTYNEQFS.

The chain combines TRBV6-1 with TRBJ1-5; no clear D. The DNA end is a closer match to TRBJ2-3, so the J assignment may be wrong. The CDR3 contains 12 residues. CDR1 and CDR2 (germline): MNHNS, SASEGT. CDR3 DNA sequence: TGTGCCAGCTGTTATAGCAATCAGCCCCAGTATTTT. Translating it yields CASCYSNQPQYF.

In its sample, this clonotype was seen a few times. The rearrangement uses TRBV29-1 and TRBJ1-1, with 7 nucleotides matching TRBD1. Germline CDR1 and CDR2: SQVTM and ANQGSEA. This CDR3 comprises 12 residues. V shed 2 bases, J shed 10 bases, and the junction held 7 bases outside the gene matches. In DNA, the CDR3 is TGCAGCGTTGAAAGGGACAGCCTTGGAGCTTTCTTT. This gives the protein CSVERDSLGAFF.

In its sample, this clonotype was seen a few times. The conserved phenylalanine or tryptophan normally closing the CDR3 is absent here, so this likely arose from a read error. V is TRBV4-1 and J is TRBJ1-5, with 10 bases lining up with TRBD1. Per germline, CDR1 MGHRA and CDR2 YSYEKL. With V trimmed by 1 base and J by 2 bases, 2 bases remained unmatched. The CDR3 is 16 amino acids. CDR3 region: CASSQGTGGRNQPQHS. The CDR3 DNA reads as TGCGCCAGCAGCCAAGGGACAGGGGGTCGCAATCAGCCCCAGCATTCT.

With regard to this clonotype: The junction and the germline gene differ at one end; a read error may be behind it. The chain couples TRBV11-3 to TRBJ2-2; 7 bases are shared with TRBD2. Germline V CDR1 and CDR2: SGHNT, YENEEA. This CDR3 spans 16 amino acids. This CDR3 reads CASSLAVSVESGELCF. The CDR3 DNA reads TGTGCCAGCAGCTTAGCAGTCTCGGTGGAGAGCGGGGAGCTGTGTTTT.

Note on this clonotype: Germline and junction disagree at one end, which may indicate a read error. The V and J genes are TRBV4-3 and TRBJ2-1; weak D call: TRBD2 (6 bases). The CDR3 runs 16 residues. CDR1 and CDR2 (germline): LGHNA, YSLEER. CDR3 in DNA: TGCGCCAGCAGCCAAGATGCGGGAAACTCCTACAACGAGCACTTCTTC. Its translation: CASSQDAGNSYNEHFF.

As to this clonotype: This may be a read error: a much more frequent sequence differs by one nucleotide. V gene TRBV29-1 combines with J gene TRBJ1-1; D ambiguous. The CDR3 sequence is 16 residues long. Germline CDR1 and CDR2: SQVTM and ANQGSEA. DNA of the CDR3: TGCAGCGTTGGGGTCCAGCTAGGAACTTTGAACTCTGAAGCTTTCTTT. As protein: CSVGVQLGTLNSEAFF. Filled out from reference TRBV29-1 and TRBJ1-1, the complete variable domain reads SAVISQKPSRDICQRGTSLTIQCQVDSQVTMMFWYRQQPGQSLTLIATANQGSEATYESGFVIDKFPISRPNLTFSTLTVSNMSPEDSSIYLCSVGVQLGTLNSEAFFGQGTRLTVV.

The chain recombines TRBV24-1 with TRBJ2-5; possibly TRBD1 for D (6 bases). Trimming pared 10 bases from V and 2 bases from J, leaving 13 bases between. There are 13 residues in the CDR3. Germline V lookup: CDR1 KGHDR, CDR2 SFDVKD. CDR3 in DNA: TGTGCCACAGGACTCGGGACACAAGAGACCCAGTACTTC. It translates to CATGLGTQETQYF.

This clonotype was seen many times. The V call is TRBV12-3 or TRBV12-4, the J call TRBJ2-1; 12 bases match TRBD2. This CDR3 is built from 15 residues. V trimming: 6 bases; J trimming: 10 bases; junction bases outside the gene matches: 10. Here the CDR3 reads CASSHGLAGPREQFF. The CDR3 DNA reads TGTGCCAGCAGCCATGGACTAGCGGGGCCCCGGGAGCAGTTCTTC.